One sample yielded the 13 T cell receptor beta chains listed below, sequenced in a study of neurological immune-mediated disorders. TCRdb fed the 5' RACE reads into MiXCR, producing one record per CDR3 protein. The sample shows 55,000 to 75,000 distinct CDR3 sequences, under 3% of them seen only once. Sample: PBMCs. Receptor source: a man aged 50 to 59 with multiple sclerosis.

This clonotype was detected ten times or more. The CDR3 is CASSQRMGQGDYGYTF. In DNA form, the CDR3 reads TGTGCCAGCAGCCAAAGGATGGGGCAGGGGGACTATGGCTACACCTTC. This sequence joins TRBV4-2 and TRBJ1-2; TRBD1 aligns across 7 bases. Germline V CDR1 and CDR2: LGHNA, YNFKEQ. The junction had 9 bases not matched to a gene; V was cut back by 2 bases and J by 3 bases. The CDR3 spans 16 residues.

The CDR3 nucleotides are TGCGCCAGCAGCCAAGGAACGGGGGTTAATGGCTACACCTTC. Amino acid sequence: CASSQGTGVNGYTF. The rearrangement links TRBV4-3 to TRBJ1-2, with D possibly TRBD1 on 5 matching bases. Trimming took 1 base from V and 6 from J, leaving 12 bases between them. The germline CDR1 and CDR2 sequences are LGHNA and YSLEER. The length of the CDR3 is 14 residues.

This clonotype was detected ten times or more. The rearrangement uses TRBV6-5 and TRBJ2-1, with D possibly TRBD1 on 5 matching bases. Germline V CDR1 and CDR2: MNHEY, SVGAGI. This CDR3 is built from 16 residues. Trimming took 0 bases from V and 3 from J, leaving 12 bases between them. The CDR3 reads CASSYSTGSFYNEQFF. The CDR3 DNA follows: TGTGCCAGCAGTTACTCTACAGGTTCTTTCTACAATGAGCAGTTCTTC.

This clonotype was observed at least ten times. The CDR3 DNA reads TGTGCCACGACAAATGGGACAGACAATCAGCCCCAGCATTTT. Translated: CATTNGTDNQPQHF. The chain links TRBV10-3 to TRBJ1-5; 7 positions agree with TRBD1. CDR1 and CDR2 (germline): ENHRY, SYGVKD. The CDR3 has 14 residues. The V segment lost 10 bases and the J segment 3 bases; nucleotides outside the gene matches: 9.

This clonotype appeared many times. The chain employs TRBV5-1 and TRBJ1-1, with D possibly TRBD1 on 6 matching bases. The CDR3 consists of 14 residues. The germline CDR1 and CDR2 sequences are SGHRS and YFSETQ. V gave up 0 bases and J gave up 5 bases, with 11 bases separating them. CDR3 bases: TGCGCCAGCAGCTTGGAGGGGGAAAGGACTGAAGCTTTCTTT. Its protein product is CASSLEGERTEAFF.

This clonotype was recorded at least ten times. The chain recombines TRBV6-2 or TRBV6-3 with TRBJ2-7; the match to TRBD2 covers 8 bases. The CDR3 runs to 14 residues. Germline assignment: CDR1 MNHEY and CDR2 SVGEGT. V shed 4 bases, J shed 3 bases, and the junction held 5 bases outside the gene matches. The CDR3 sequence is CASSFREGSYEQYF. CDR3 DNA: TGTGCCAGCAGTTTCCGGGAGGGGAGCTACGAGCAGTACTTC.

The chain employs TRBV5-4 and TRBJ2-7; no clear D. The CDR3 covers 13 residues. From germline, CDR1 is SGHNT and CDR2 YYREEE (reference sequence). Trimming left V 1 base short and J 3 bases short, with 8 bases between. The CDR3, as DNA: TGTGCCAGCAGCTTGCCAGGAATCTACGAGCAGTACTTC. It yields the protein CASSLPGIYEQYF.

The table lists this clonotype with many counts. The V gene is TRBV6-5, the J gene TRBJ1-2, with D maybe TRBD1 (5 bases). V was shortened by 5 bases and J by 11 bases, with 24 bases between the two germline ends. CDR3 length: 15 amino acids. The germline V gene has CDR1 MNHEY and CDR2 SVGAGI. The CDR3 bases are TGTGCCAGCAGTCGCCAACGTCCCCCCCGGGGGAAATACACCTTC. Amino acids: CASSRQRPPRGKYTF.

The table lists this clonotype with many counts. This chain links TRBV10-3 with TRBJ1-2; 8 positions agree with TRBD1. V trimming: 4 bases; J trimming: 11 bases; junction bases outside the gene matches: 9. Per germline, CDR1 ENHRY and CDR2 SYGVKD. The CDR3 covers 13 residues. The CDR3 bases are TGTGCCATCAGTGTAGGGACAGGAGATTCTTACACCTTC. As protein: CAISVGTGDSYTF.

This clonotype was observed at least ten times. CDR3 sequence reads: CAISESTAALDYGYTF. The CDR3 DNA reads as TGTGCCATCAGTGAGTCAACAGCCGCCCTGGACTATGGCTACACCTTC. This sequence joins TRBV10-3 and TRBJ1-2, with D unresolved. Looked up from germline, CDR1 is ENHRY and CDR2 is SYGVKD. V was pared by 0 bases and J by 3 bases, with 14 bases between. This CDR3 spans 16 amino acids.

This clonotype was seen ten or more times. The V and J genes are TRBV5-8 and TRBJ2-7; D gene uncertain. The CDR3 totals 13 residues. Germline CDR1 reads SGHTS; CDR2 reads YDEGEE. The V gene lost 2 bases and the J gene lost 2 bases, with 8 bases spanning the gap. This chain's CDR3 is CASSFSTTYEQYF. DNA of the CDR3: TGTGCCAGCAGCTTTAGTACAACCTACGAGCAGTACTTC.

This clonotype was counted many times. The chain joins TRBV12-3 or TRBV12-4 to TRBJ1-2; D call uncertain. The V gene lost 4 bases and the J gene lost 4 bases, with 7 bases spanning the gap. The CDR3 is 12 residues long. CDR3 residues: CASSSSRYGYTF. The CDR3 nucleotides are TGTGCCAGCAGTTCCTCACGCTATGGCTACACCTTC.

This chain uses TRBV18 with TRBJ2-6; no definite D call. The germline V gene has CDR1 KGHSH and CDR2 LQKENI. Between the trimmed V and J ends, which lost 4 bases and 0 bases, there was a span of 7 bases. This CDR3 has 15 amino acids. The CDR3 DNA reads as TGTGCCAGCTCACAACCGAGCTCTGGGGCCAACGTCCTGACTTTC. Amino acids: CASSQPSSGANVLTF.